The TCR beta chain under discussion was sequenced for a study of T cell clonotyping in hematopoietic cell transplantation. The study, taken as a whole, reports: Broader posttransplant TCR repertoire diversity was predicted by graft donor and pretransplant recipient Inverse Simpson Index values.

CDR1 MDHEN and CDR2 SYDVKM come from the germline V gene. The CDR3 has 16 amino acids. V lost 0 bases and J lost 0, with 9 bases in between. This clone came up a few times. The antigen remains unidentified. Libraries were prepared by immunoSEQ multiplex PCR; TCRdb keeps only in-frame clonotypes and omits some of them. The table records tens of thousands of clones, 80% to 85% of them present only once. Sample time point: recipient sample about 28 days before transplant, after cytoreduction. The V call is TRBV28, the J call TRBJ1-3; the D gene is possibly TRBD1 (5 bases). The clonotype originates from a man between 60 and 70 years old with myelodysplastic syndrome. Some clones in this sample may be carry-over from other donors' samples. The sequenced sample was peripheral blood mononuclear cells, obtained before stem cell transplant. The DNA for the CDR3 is TGTGCCAGCAGTTTATGGGCAGGGAGCTCTGGAAACACCATATATTTT. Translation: CASSLWAGSSGNTIYF.